These 20 T cell receptor beta chains were sequenced from one sample in a study of CD8+CD57+ T cells in acquired aplastic anemia. Genomic DNA templated the TCR beta VDJ and CDR3 profiling. Each CDR3 protein is one row after TCRdb ran MiXCR on the reads. Here the sample spans hundreds of thousands of distinct CDR3 sequences, roughly three fifths being singletons. Specimen: sorted CD4+, CD8+, or CD8+CD57+ T cells (not recorded which) from PBMCs. The receptors were sampled from a human donor with severe aplastic anemia or a healthy control (not recorded which).

This clonotype was seen ten or more times. The V gene is TRBV7-3, the J gene TRBJ2-1, with 10 bases identical to TRBD2. CDR3 size: 17 residues. Germline trimming cut 1 base from V and 7 bases from J; bases unmatched to any gene: 10. The V gene's germline CDR1 is SGHTA and CDR2 FQGTGA. The CDR3 loop is CASSLIPGLAGENEQFF. As DNA, the CDR3 is TGTGCCAGCAGCTTAATTCCGGGGCTAGCGGGGGAGAATGAGCAGTTCTTC.

The chain combines TRBV24-1 with TRBJ1-2; weak D call: TRBD1 (6 bases). The V gene's germline CDR1 is KGHDR and CDR2 SFDVKD. Trimming stripped 4 bases from V and 5 bases from J, with 16 bases between. The CDR3 consists of 15 residues. This chain's CDR3 is CATSDRKQGTYGYTF. Here the CDR3 DNA reads TGTGCCACCAGTGACCGTAAACAGGGAACATATGGCTACACCTTC.

This clonotype was found a few times. This chain links TRBV6-1 with TRBJ2-7; 10 bases align to TRBD2. The CDR3 is made up of 13 amino acids. The V gene's germline CDR1 is MNHNS and CDR2 SASEGT. The trim removed 5 bases at V and 4 bases at J, leaving 2 bases unmatched. In DNA, the CDR3 is TGTGCCAGCAGTACTAGCGGGGAGTACGAGCAGTACTTC. As protein: CASSTSGEYEQYF.

This clonotype occurred a few times. The V and J genes are TRBV7-6 and TRBJ1-2; 8 bases line up with TRBD1. CDR3 length: 14 residues. From germline, CDR1 is SGHVS and CDR2 FNYEAQ. V was pared by 2 bases and J by 8 bases, with 7 bases of the junction left unmatched. The CDR3: CASSLQQGARGYTF. Here the CDR3 DNA reads TGTGCCAGCAGCTTACAGCAGGGGGCGCGGGGCTACACCTTC.

The rearrangement links TRBV29-1 to TRBJ2-7; D gene ambiguous. V shed 5 bases and J shed 2 bases, with 10 bases lying between them. Germline V gives CDR1 SQVTM, CDR2 ANQGSEA. The CDR3 runs 12 residues. Here the CDR3 DNA reads TGCAGCGTTTCCCAAGACACCTACGAGCAGTACTTC. It yields the protein CSVSQDTYEQYF.

This rearrangement joins TRBV7-8 to TRBJ1-5, with a weak D call TRBD1 (5 bases). The CDR3 has 15 amino acids. Germline V gives CDR1 SGHVS, CDR2 FQNEAQ. V gave up 5 bases and J gave up 7 bases, with 18 bases separating them. The DNA of the CDR3 is TGTGCCAGCAGCCGGGCAGGGTTGTACGAGCAGCCCCAGCATTTT. It specifies CASSRAGLYEQPQHF.

Here the CDR3 DNA reads TGCAGCGTGGAGGTTGACAGAGCCTACGAGCAGTACTTC. As protein: CSVEVDRAYEQYF. The chain combines TRBV29-1 with TRBJ2-7; D might be TRBD1 or TRBD2, each matching 5 bases. Trimming shortened V by 6 bases and J by 2 bases, and 14 bases separated the two germline ends. Per germline, CDR1 SQVTM and CDR2 ANQGSEA. CDR3 length equals 13 residues.

The chain is built from TRBV20-1 and TRBJ2-7; possible D gene TRBD1, 5 bases. V was shortened by 6 bases and J by 4 bases, with 19 bases between the two germline ends. This CDR3 contains 14 residues. Germline V gene lookup returns CDR1 DFQATT and CDR2 SNEGSKA (reference sequence). The DNA for the CDR3 is TGCAGTGCGTCCCGACCGGACAAAACTTACGAGCAGTACTTC. Its translation: CSASRPDKTYEQYF.

This clonotype was counted only a few times. This chain uses TRBV10-3 with TRBJ1-6; the match to TRBD1 covers 9 bases. Looked up from germline, CDR1 is ENHRY and CDR2 is SYGVKD. V lost 6 bases to trimming and J lost 11 bases; unmatched junction nucleotides: 5. The CDR3 is 13 amino acids. CDR3 in amino acids: CAIRGTGWTPLHF. CDR3 bases: TGTGCCATCAGGGGGACAGGGTGGACACCCCTCCACTTT.

V and J are TRBV5-6 and TRBJ2-2; D is unresolved. From germline, CDR1 is SGHDT and CDR2 YYEEEE. V shed 0 bases and J shed 2 bases, with 8 bases lying between them. CDR3 size: 15 residues. DNA of the CDR3: TGTGCCAGCAGCTTGGTTAGCACCAACACCGGGGAGCTGTTTTTT. This translates into CASSLVSTNTGELFF.

The V and J genes are TRBV14 and TRBJ2-1; D tentatively reads TRBD1 or TRBD2 (6 bases each). The CDR3 is 15 residues long. V was shortened by 2 bases and J by 5 bases, with 13 bases between the two germline ends. Germline V lookup: CDR1 SGHDN, CDR2 FVKESK. CDR3 region: CASSQSWGANNEQFF. The CDR3 DNA follows: TGTGCCAGCAGCCAAAGCTGGGGGGCCAACAATGAGCAGTTCTTC.

The CDR3 DNA sequence: TGTGCCATCAGCATCTACGAGCAGTACTTC. It is translated as CAISIYEQYF. This chain links TRBV10-3 with TRBJ2-7; D not certain. The V gene lost 6 bases and the J gene lost 3 bases, with 3 bases spanning the gap. The CDR3 covers 10 residues. Germline V gene data show CDR1 as ENHRY and CDR2 as SYGVKD.

CDR3 nucleotides: TGCGCCAGCAGCTTCTTACAGGGAGGGGAGACCCAGTACTTC. Protein sequence: CASSFLQGGETQYF. The V and J genes are TRBV5-1 and TRBJ2-5; D possibly corresponds to TRBD2 (7 bases). Germline V gene data show CDR1 as SGHRS and CDR2 as YFSETQ. The V end was cut by 2 bases, the J end by 5 bases, with 13 bases between. The CDR3 sequence is 14 residues long.

Many counts were recorded for this clonotype. The V call is TRBV20-1, the J call TRBJ1-4, with 7 bases identical to TRBD1. The CDR3 covers 14 residues. J gave up 0 bases and V 5 bases, and 3 bases lay outside the gene matches. Germline CDR1 is DFQATT and CDR2 is SNEGSKA (reference sequence). The CDR3 DNA is TGCAGTGCTCGTGGACAGGCAACTAATGAAAAACTGTTTTTT. This gives the protein CSARGQATNEKLFF.

This clonotype was found many times. The gene calls are TRBV28 and TRBJ2-5; the D gene could be TRBD1 or TRBD2 (6 bases each). The CDR3 has 14 residues. Germline V gene sequence: CDR1 MDHEN, CDR2 SYDVKM. Trimming removed 1 base at V and 8 bases at J, with 14 bases between. CDR3 nucleotide sequence: TGTGCCAGCAGTTTATATTTTGGGGGGCTAACCCAGTACTTC. Amino acids: CASSLYFGGLTQYF.

The chain couples TRBV24-1 to TRBJ2-1; TRBD2 aligns across 8 bases. With V trimmed by 0 bases and J by 1 base, 1 base remained unmatched. The germline V gene has CDR1 KGHDR and CDR2 SFDVKD. The CDR3 totals 16 residues. The CDR3 sequence: CATSDLSGSSYNEQFF. DNA of the CDR3: TGTGCCACCAGTGATTTGAGCGGGAGTTCCTACAATGAGCAGTTCTTC.

The chain recombines TRBV10-3 with TRBJ1-2, with 9 bases identical to TRBD1. The V gene end was trimmed by 7 bases and the J gene end by 2 bases; junction bases not matched to a gene: 2. Germline CDR1 and CDR2: ENHRY and SYGVKD. The CDR3 sequence is 13 residues long. CDR3: CAIKGQGNYGYTF. For the CDR3, the DNA is TGTGCCATCAAAGGACAGGGGAACTATGGCTACACCTTC.

This rearrangement joins TRBV19 to TRBJ1-5; D unresolved. V lost 6 bases, J lost 0 bases, and 9 bases lay in between. The V gene's germline CDR1 is LNHDA and CDR2 SQIVND (reference sequence). The CDR3 has 14 residues. The CDR3 reads CASRVLYSNQPQHF. The CDR3 DNA sequence: TGTGCCAGTAGGGTCTTGTATAGCAATCAGCCCCAGCATTTT.

The chain couples TRBV11-2 to TRBJ1-4; 7 positions agree with TRBD1. The CDR3 is made up of 12 amino acids. The junction had 6 bases not matched to a gene; V was cut back by 5 bases and J by 12 bases. CDR1 SGHAT and CDR2 FQNNGV come from the germline V gene. For the CDR3, the DNA is TGTGCCAGCAGCCTCGACAGGGAAGAACTGTTTTTT. Translated, it gives CASSLDREELFF.

This chain joins TRBV20-1 and TRBJ1-5, with D perhaps TRBD1 (5 bases). CDR3 length: 14 residues. Germline V gives CDR1 DFQATT, CDR2 SNEGSKA (reference sequence). Between the trimmed V and J ends, which lost 3 bases and 6 bases, there was a span of 15 bases. CDR3 sequence (DNA): TGCAGTGCTAGTCCCCAGGGAGGAGGTCAGCCCCAGCATTTT. Translation gives CSASPQGGGQPQHF.